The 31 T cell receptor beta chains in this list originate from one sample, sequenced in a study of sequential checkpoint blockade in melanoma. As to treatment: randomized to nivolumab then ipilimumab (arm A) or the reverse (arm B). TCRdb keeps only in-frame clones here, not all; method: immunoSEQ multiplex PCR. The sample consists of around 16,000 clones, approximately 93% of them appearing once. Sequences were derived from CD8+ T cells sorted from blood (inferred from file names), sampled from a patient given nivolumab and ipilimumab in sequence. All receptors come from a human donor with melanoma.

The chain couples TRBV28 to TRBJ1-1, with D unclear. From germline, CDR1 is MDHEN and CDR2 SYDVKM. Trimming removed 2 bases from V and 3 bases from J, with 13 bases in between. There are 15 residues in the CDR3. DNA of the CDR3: TGTGCCAGCAGTTTAAGTTGGGCCGCTGACACTGAAGCTTTCTTT. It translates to CASSLSWAADTEAFF.

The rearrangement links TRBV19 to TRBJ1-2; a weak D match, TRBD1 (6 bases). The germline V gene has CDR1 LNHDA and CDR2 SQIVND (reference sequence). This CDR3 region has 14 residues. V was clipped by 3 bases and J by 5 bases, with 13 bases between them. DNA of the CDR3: TGTGCCAGTAGTATTGGGGCAGGGGAATATGGCTACACCTTC. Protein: CASSIGAGEYGYTF. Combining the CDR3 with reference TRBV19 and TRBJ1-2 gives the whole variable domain DGGITQSPKYLFRKEGQNVTLSCEQNLNHDAMYWYRQDPGQGLRLIYYSQIVNDFQKGDIAEGYSVSREKKESFPLTVTSAQKNPTAFYLCASSIGAGEYGYTFGSGTRLTVV.

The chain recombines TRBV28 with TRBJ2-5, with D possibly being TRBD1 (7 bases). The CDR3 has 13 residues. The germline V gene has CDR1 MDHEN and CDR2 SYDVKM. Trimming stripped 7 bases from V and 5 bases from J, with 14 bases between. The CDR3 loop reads CASKGAREETQYF. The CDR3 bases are TGTGCCAGCAAGGGGGCACGGGAGGAGACCCAGTACTTC. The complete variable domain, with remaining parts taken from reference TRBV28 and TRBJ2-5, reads DVKVTQSSRYLVKRTGEKVFLECVQDMDHENMFWYRQDPGLGLRLIYFSYDVKMKEKGDIPEGYSVSREKKERFSLILESASTNQTSMYLCASKGAREETQYFGPGTRLLVL.

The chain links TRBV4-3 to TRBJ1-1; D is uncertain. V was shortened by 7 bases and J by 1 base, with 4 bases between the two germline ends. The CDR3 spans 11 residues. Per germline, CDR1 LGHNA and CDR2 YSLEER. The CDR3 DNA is TGCGCCAGCACATCGAACACTGAAGCTTTCTTT. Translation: CASTSNTEAFF.

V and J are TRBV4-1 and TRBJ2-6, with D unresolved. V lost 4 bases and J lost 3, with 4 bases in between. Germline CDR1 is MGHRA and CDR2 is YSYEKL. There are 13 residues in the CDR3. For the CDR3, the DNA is TGCGCCAGCAGCCCAGTTGGGGCCAACGTCCTGACTTTC. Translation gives CASSPVGANVLTF.

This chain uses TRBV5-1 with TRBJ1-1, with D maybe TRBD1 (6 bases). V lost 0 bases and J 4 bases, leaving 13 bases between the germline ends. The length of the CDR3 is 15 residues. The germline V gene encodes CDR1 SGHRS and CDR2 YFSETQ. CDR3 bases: TGCGCCAGCAGCTTGGTCGCAGGGGCGCTCACTGAAGCTTTCTTT. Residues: CASSLVAGALTEAFF.

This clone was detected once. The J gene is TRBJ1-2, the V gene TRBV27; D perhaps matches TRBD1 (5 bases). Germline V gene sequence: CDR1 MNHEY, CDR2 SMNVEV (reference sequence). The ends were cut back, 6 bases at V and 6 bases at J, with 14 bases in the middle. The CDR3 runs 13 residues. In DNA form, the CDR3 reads TGTGCCAGCAGCAAGTTCGGAGGGGATGGCTACACCTTC. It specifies CASSKFGGDGYTF.

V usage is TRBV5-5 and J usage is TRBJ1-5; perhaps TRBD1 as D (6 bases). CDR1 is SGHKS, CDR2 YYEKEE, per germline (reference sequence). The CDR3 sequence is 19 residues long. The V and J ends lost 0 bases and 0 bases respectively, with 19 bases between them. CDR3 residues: CASSLGSVPGHFSNQPQHF. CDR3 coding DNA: TGTGCCAGCAGCTTGGGGTCAGTCCCGGGACATTTTAGCAATCAGCCCCAGCATTTT.

As DNA, the CDR3 is TGTGCCAGTAGTATCAGGGCTAACTATGGCTACACCTTC. Encoded protein: CASSIRANYGYTF. J is TRBJ1-2 and V is TRBV19, with a possible D match to TRBD1 (5 bases). This CDR3 has 13 residues. Trimming cost V 3 bases and J 0 bases, with 5 bases left between them. Germline V gene data show CDR1 as LNHDA and CDR2 as SQIVND (reference sequence). The complete variable domain, with remaining parts taken from reference TRBV19 and TRBJ1-2, reads DGGITQSPKYLFRKEGQNVTLSCEQNLNHDAMYWYRQDPGQGLRLIYYSQIVNDFQKGDIAEGYSVSREKKESFPLTVTSAQKNPTAFYLCASSIRANYGYTFGSGTRLTVV.

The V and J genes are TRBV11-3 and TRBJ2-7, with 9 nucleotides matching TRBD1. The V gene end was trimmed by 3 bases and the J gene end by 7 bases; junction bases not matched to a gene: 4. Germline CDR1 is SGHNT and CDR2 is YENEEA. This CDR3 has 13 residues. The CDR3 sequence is CASSFWTGEEQYV. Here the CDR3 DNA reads TGTGCCAGCAGCTTTTGGACAGGGGAAGAGCAGTACGTC.

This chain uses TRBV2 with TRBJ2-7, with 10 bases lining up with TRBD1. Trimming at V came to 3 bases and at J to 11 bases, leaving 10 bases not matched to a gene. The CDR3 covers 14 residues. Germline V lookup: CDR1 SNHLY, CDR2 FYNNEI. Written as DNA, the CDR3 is TGTGCCAGCAGTGACCCGGGACAGGGGACGAAGGAGTACGTC. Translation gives CASSDPGQGTKEYV.

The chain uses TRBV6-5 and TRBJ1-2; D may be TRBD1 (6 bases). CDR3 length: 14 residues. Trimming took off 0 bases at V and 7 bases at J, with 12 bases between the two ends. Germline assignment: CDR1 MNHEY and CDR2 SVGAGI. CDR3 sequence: CASSYSEGVAGYTF. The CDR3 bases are TGTGCCAGCAGTTACTCCGAGGGGGTGGCTGGCTACACCTTC.

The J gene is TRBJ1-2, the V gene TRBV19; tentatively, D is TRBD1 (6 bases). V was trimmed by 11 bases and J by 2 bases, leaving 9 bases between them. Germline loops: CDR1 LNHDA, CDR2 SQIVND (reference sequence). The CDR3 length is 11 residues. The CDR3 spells CASQGNYGYTF. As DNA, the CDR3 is TGTGCCTCCCAGGGGAACTATGGCTACACCTTC. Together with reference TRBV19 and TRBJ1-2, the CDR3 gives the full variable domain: DGGITQSPKYLFRKEGQNVTLSCEQNLNHDAMYWYRQDPGQGLRLIYYSQIVNDFQKGDIAEGYSVSREKKESFPLTVTSAQKNPTAFYLCASQGNYGYTFGSGTRLTVV.

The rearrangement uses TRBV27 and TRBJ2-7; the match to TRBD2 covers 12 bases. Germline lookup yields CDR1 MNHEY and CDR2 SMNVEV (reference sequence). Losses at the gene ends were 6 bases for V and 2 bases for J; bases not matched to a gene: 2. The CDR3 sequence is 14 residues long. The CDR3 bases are TGTGCCAGCAGACTAGCGGGAGGTGCCTACGAGCAGTACTTC. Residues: CASRLAGGAYEQYF.

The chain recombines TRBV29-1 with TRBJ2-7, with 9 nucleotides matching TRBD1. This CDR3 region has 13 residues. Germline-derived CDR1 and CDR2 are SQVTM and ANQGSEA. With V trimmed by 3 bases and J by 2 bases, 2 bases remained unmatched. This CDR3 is CSVERQGAYEQYF. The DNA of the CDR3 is TGCAGCGTTGAGAGACAGGGGGCCTACGAGCAGTACTTC.

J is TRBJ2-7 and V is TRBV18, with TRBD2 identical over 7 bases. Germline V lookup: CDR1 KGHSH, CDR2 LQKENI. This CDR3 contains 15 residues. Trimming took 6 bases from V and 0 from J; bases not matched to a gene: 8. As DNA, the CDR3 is TGTGCCAGCTCGTTCGCTAGCGGTAGCTCCTACGAGCAGTACTTC. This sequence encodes CASSFASGSSYEQYF.

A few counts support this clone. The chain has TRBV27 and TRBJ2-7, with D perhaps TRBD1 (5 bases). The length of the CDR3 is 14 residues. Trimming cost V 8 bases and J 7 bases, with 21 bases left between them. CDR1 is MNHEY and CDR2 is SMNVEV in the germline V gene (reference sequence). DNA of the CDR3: TGTGCCAGCGCAGACCAGGGCTTAGTGAGTGAGCAGTACTTC. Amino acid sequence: CASADQGLVSEQYF.

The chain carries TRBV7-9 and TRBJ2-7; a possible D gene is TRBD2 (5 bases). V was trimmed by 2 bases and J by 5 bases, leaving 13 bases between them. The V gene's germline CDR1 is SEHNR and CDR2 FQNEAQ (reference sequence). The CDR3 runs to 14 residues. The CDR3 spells CASSLSERTDEQYF. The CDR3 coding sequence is TGTGCCAGCAGCTTATCCGAGCGGACGGACGAGCAGTACTTC. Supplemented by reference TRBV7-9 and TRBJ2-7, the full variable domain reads DTGVSQNPRHKITKRGQNVTFRCDPISEHNRLYWYRQTLGQGPEFLTYFQNEAQLEKSRLLSDRFSAERPKGSFSTLEIQRTEQGDSAMYLCASSLSERTDEQYFGPGTRLTVT.

DNA for the CDR3: TGTGCCAGCAGCTTAGATACATTAAACTATGGCTACACCTTC. This gives the protein CASSLDTLNYGYTF. The rearrangement joins TRBV7-6 to TRBJ1-2; D is undetermined. This CDR3 comprises 14 residues. V dropped 1 base and J dropped 2 bases, with 8 bases sitting between them. Germline lookup yields CDR1 SGHVS and CDR2 FNYEAQ.

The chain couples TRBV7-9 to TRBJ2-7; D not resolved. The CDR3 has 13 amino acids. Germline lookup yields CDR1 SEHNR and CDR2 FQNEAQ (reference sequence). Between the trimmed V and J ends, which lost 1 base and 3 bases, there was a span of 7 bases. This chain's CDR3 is CASSLGVDYEQYV. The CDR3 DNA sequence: TGTGCCAGCAGCTTAGGGGTAGACTACGAGCAGTACGTC.

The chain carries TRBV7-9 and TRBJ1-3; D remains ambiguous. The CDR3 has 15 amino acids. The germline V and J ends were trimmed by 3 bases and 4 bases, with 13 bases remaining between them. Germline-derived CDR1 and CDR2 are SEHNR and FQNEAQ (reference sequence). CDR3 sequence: CASSFGEAEGNTIYF. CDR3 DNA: TGTGCCAGCAGCTTCGGGGAAGCGGAAGGAAACACCATATATTTT.

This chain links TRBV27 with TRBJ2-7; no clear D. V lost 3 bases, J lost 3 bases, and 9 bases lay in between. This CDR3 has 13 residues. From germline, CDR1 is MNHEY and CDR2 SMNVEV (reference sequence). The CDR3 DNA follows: TGTGCCAGCAGTTTTCGGCAGAACTACGAGCAGTACGTC. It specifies CASSFRQNYEQYV.

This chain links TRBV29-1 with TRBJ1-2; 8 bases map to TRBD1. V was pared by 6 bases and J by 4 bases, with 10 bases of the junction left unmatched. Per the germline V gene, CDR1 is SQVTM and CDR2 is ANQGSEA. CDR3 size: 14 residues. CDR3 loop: CSVPGTGVSYGYTF. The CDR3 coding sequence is TGCAGCGTCCCGGGGACAGGCGTCTCCTATGGCTACACCTTC.

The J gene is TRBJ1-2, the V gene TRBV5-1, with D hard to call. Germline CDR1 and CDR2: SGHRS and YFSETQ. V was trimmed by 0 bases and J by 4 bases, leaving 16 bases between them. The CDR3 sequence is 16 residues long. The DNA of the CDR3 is TGCGCCAGCAGCTTGGATTTCGTTGGCAGTGCCTATGGCTACACCTTC. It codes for CASSLDFVGSAYGYTF.

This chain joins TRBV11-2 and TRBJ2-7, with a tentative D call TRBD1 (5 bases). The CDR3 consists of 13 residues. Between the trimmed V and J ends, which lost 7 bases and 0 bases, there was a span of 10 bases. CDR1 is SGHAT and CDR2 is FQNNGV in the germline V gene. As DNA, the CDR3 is TGTGCCAGCATGAGACAGAGCTCCTACGAGCAGTACTTC. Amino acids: CASMRQSSYEQYF.

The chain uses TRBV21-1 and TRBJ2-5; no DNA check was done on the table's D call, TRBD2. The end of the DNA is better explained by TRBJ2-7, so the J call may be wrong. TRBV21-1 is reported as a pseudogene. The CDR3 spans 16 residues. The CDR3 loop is CASSKEGGRETYEQYF. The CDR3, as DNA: TGTGCCAGCAGCAAAGAGGGCGGGAGGGAGACTTACGAGCAGTACTTC.

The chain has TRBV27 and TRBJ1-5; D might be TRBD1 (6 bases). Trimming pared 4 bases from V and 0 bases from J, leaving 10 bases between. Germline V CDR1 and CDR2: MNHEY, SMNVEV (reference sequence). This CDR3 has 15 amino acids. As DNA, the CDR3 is TGTGCCAGCAGTTCGGGGACAAATAGCAATCAGCCCCAGCATTTT. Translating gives CASSSGTNSNQPQHF.

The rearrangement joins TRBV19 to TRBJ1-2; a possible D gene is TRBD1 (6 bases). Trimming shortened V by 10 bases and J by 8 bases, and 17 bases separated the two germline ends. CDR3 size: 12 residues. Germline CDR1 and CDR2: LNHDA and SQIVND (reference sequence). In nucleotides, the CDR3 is TGTGCCATCCAACAGGGAGTTGGCGGCTACACCTTC. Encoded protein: CAIQQGVGGYTF.

CDR3 nucleotides: TGTGCCAGCAGCGCTCTCGGGTCGGCCTACGAGCAGTACGTC. Translated, it gives CASSALGSAYEQYV. J is TRBJ2-7 and V is TRBV9; D is unresolved. Germline V gene sequence: CDR1 SGDLS, CDR2 YYNGEE. This CDR3 is built from 14 residues. V shed 3 bases and J shed 2 bases, with 12 bases lying between them.

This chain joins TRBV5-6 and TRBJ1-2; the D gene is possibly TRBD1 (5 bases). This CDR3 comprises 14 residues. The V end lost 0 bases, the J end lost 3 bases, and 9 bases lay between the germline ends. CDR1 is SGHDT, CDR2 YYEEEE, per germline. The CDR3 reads CASSLEGSDYGYTF. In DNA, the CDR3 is TGTGCCAGCAGCTTGGAGGGGTCGGACTATGGCTACACCTTC.

CDR3 coding DNA: TGCGCCAGCAGGTCGACAGGGAGGAACACTGAAGCTTTCTTT. Protein product: CASRSTGRNTEAFF. The rearrangement joins TRBV5-1 to TRBJ1-1; 7 bases line up with TRBD1. The CDR3 spans 14 residues. CDR1 is SGHRS, CDR2 YFSETQ, per germline. V shed 5 bases, J shed 1 base, and the junction held 5 bases outside the gene matches.